These T cell receptor beta chains were read from a single sample in a study of T cells in Graves' hyperthyroidism and ophthalmopathy. TCRdb fed the multiplex PCR reads into MiXCR, producing one record per CDR3 protein. The table includes about 400,000 distinct CDR3 sequences, 20% to 25% detected once. Sequencing input: blood. The receptors shown here come from a middle-aged man with Graves' hyperthyroidism. The CDR3 runs from the conserved cysteine through the conserved F or W. Each record gives: J gene, V gene, CDR3 protein.

j_call: TRBJ2-5; v_call: TRBV19; cdr3_aa: CASSPQTGGETQYF
j_call: TRBJ2-3; v_call: TRBV20-1; cdr3_aa: CSASNRRPSTDTQYF
j_call: TRBJ2-1; v_call: TRBV20-1; cdr3_aa: CSADSGTGAYNEQFF
j_call: TRBJ2-5; v_call: TRBV2; cdr3_aa: CASRVQGKTQYF
j_call: TRBJ2-3; v_call: TRBV27; cdr3_aa: CASSLKPLAGGLTDTQYF
j_call: TRBJ2-2; v_call: TRBV6-1; cdr3_aa: CASSLRTSGILDTGELFF
j_call: TRBJ2-2; v_call: TRBV19; cdr3_aa: CASTTDGSANTGELFF
j_call: TRBJ1-2; v_call: TRBV18; cdr3_aa: CASSPQDRVSNYGYTF
j_call: TRBJ2-5; v_call: TRBV3-1; cdr3_aa: CASSWEETQYF
j_call: TRBJ2-1; v_call: TRBV7-9; cdr3_aa: CASSARQGSSYNEQFF
j_call: TRBJ1-2; v_call: TRBV12-5; cdr3_aa: CASGTREDYGYTF
j_call: TRBJ1-5; v_call: TRBV3-1; cdr3_aa: CASSQGGASQPQHF
j_call: TRBJ2-3; v_call: TRBV28; cdr3_aa: CASKWPASTDTQYF
j_call: TRBJ1-1; v_call: TRBV2; cdr3_aa: CASSEVDHTEAFF
j_call: TRBJ1-1; v_call: TRBV6-5; cdr3_aa: CASSSETVNTEAFF
j_call: TRBJ2-1; v_call: TRBV20-1; cdr3_aa: CSARARGGHEQFF